This T cell receptor (beta chain) is drawn from a study of T-cell reconstitution after alpha-beta-depleted transplantation in children. Points from the study as a whole: Expanded graft clones numbering several hundred reportedly gave rise to alpha-beta T cells about two months after transplant. TCRbeta diversity was high at day 60 in some patients (a result of surviving recipient T cells and thymic progenitors). A year had passed since transplant, and T-cell counts and diversity by then came mostly from newly produced T cells.

Per the germline V gene, CDR1 is LGHNA and CDR2 is YSLEER. The CDR3 totals 18 residues. After removal of 1 base from V and 7 bases from J, the junction contained 14 bases not matched to a gene. Molecular barcoding with unique molecular identifiers was used for the TCRbeta library. TCRdb reanalysed the PCR reads using MiXCR and keeps one entry per CDR3 protein. The data hold roughly 340,000 distinct CDR3 sequences, with about 16% observed a single time. About this clonotype: As yet, its antigen is unknown.

The rearrangement joins TRBV4-3 to TRBJ2-3, with 10 bases matching TRBD2. Sequenced here: PBMCs, mostly from graft donor cells, sampled 360 days after TCRalphabeta/CD19-depleted stem cell transplant. This sequence originates from a male patient aged 2-10 years who had a stem cell transplant for acute lymphoblastic leukemia, so the T cells may come from the graft donor. In DNA form, the CDR3 reads TGCGCCAGCAGCCAAGGCAGTAGCGGGAGGCTAGACATCCATACGCAGTATTTT. This sequence encodes CASSQGSSGRLDIHTQYF.